Listed below are T cell receptor beta chains from one sample, sequenced in a study of T cell responses to AZD1222 COVID-19 vaccine. Sequenced by immunoSEQ multiplex PCR; TCRdb stores in-frame clones only, minus some. The sample records about 140,000 clones, about 92% being singletons. The material was peripheral blood, obtained after recovery from COVID-19. Every receptor here comes from an adult who had recovered from COVID-19. Both conserved end residues are part of each CDR3. A D gene is named only where the DNA matches it firmly. Not all rows give a size; the values are once, few, many and, for expanded clones, a class.

cdr3_aa,cdr3_nt,clone_size,v_call,d_call,j_call
CASSPAYPPNEKLFF,TGTGCCAGCTCACCCGCCTACCCGCCGAATGAAAAACTGTTTTTT,.,TRBV18,.,TRBJ1-4
CASSQADRVSGYTF,TGTGCCAGCAGCCAAGCTGACAGGGTATCTGGCTACACCTTC,.,TRBV4-2,TRBD1,TRBJ1-2
CASSQAGGSGNTGELFF,TGTGCCAGCAGCCAAGCAGGGGGTAGCGGTAACACCGGGGAGCTGTTTTTT,.,TRBV3-1/TRBV3-2,.,TRBJ2-2
CASSVIRGLAGRYSYNEQFF,TGTGCCAGCAGCGTCATAAGGGGACTAGCGGGACGCTACTCCTACAATGAGCAGTTCTTC,.,TRBV3-1/TRBV3-2,TRBD2,TRBJ2-1
CASKREGKYTF,TGTGCCAGCAAAAGGGAGGGGAAGTACACCTTC,.,TRBV6-5,.,TRBJ1-2
CASRRRTGELFF,TGTGCCAGCAGGAGGCGCACCGGGGAGCTGTTTTTT,.,TRBV2,.,TRBJ2-2
CASFPSNTGELFF,TGTGCCAGCTTTCCGAGTAACACCGGGGAGCTGTTTTTT,once,TRBV6-5,.,TRBJ2-2
CASSMRGLAGEGNEQFF,TGTGCCAGTAGTATGCGTGGACTAGCGGGAGAAGGCAATGAGCAGTTCTTC,.,TRBV19,TRBD2,TRBJ2-1
CASSQAGGGVYNEQFF,TGTGCCAGCAGCCAAGCGGGAGGGGGCGTCTACAATGAGCAGTTCTTC,.,TRBV14,.,TRBJ2-1
CASSPGGVLADTQYF,TGTGCCAGCAGCCCGGGGGGAGTTTTGGCAGATACGCAGTATTTT,.,TRBV6-5,TRBD2,TRBJ2-3
CASSIGQRAFF,TGTGCCAGCAGCATCGGACAGCGAGCTTTCTTT,once,TRBV7-9,.,TRBJ1-1
CASSQPFIRSATNEKLFF,TGCGCCAGCAGTCAGCCCTTCATCCGGTCGGCGACTAATGAAAAACTGTTTTTT,.,TRBV4-1,.,TRBJ1-4
CASSRGGGDQPQHF,TGTGCCAGCAGCCGAGGGGGTGGGGATCAGCCCCAGCATTTT,.,TRBV6-5,.,TRBJ1-5
CASSFRTGTAEAFF,TGTGCCAGCAGCTTTAGGACAGGAACGGCTGAAGCTTTCTTT,few,TRBV5-5,TRBD1,TRBJ1-1
CASRATGGNTGELFF,TGTGCCAGCAGGGCCACAGGGGGGAACACCGGGGAGCTGTTTTTT,.,TRBV28,TRBD1,TRBJ2-2
CASSIVGGPNQPQHF,TGTGCCAGTAGTATCGTAGGGGGCCCCAATCAGCCCCAGCATTTT,.,TRBV19,TRBD1,TRBJ1-5
CASSWGSGQGSYEQYF,TGTGCCAGCAGCTGGGGCTCAGGACAGGGGAGCTACGAGCAGTACTTC,.,TRBV13,TRBD1,TRBJ2-7
CASSEVAGASYGYTF,TGTGCCAGCAGTGAGGTAGCAGGGGCCTCCTATGGCTACACCTTC,.,TRBV6-1,.,TRBJ1-2
CASSLSGGYEQYF,TGTGCCAGCAGTTTGTCAGGAGGCTACGAGCAGTACTTC,once,TRBV28,.,TRBJ2-7
CASSASGGQYSYEQYF,TGTGCCAGCAGCGCTTCAGGGGGACAGTATTCCTACGAGCAGTACTTC,.,TRBV11-2,TRBD1,TRBJ2-7